This record concerns one T cell receptor (beta chain) sequence. Its antigen has not been determined. CDR1 and CDR2, looked up from the germline V gene, are LGHNA and YNFKEQ. The CDR3 has 14 amino acids, counting the end cysteine and phenylalanine. There is no recorded DNA. This sample is drawn from a study of CXCR3-negative and CXCR3-positive naive CD8 T cells (dated 2019 in TCRdb). For the wider study: In total, about 135 million TRB reads were obtained, corresponding to roughly 1.5 +/- 0.3 million reads per library. The TRBV-TRBJ cluster analysis covered naive subsets from five or six donors and memory cells from 3 donors. Diversity and physicochemical repertoire analyses covered about a dozen donors pooled from two independent experiments.

Sequencing instrument: NextSeq 550. The Human TCR Profiling Kit (MiLaboratory) was used to make UMI-labeled 5' RACE TRB cDNA libraries. The full amount of extracted RNA was used for cDNA synthesis, and the full amount of resulting cDNA was used for PCR amplification. Libraries were prepared in parallel with an identical number of PCR cycles. Concerning the study's data processing: With a minimum of two reads required per UMI, MIGEC and MiXCR pulled out about 50,000 +/- 10,000 unique UMI-labeled TRB cDNA molecules from each library. Each library averaged roughly 36,000 +/- 9,600 functional in-frame TRB CDR3 nucleotide clonotypes without stop codons. After downsampling to 5000 UMI-labeled TRB molecules per sample, diversity metrics, including normalized Shannon-Wiener and Chao1, were computed in VDJtools. VDJtools was used to calculate clonotype-size-weighted physicochemical properties of the central five CDR3 residues, namely interaction energy, strength, volume and Kidera factor 4. The reads, reprocessed by TCRdb, yield one row per CDR3 protein sequence and no DNA. It is TCRdb's table, rather than the study itself, that gives the V and J calls and clone size. The sample table on file contains 45,000 to 65,000 distinct CDR3 sequences. The ten largest clones take up 1.5% of the sample.

Each CD8+ T cell subset was flow-sorted in triplicate, and some 310,000 cells per subset were placed directly into RLT lysis buffer. To keep memory contaminants out, a stringent definition of naive CD8+ T cells was applied: CD45RO-CCR7+CD27+CD95-. Peripheral blood mononuclear cells were isolated from buffy coats by standard density gradient centrifugation. Naive CXCR3-negative and CXCR3-positive CD8+ T cells were flow-sorted on a FACSAria III. Total RNA was extracted from sorted cells using an RNeasy Mini Kit. What the study reported, not specific to this receptor: TRBV-TRBJ usage was similar between naive CXCR3-negative and CXCR3-positive cells from the same donor, while memory cells showed distinct patterns. Compared with CXCR3-negative naive cells, CXCR3-positive naive cells had TRB CDR3s with higher hydrophobicity (lower Kidera factor 4), lower energy, and higher strength and volume indices. Both naive subsets had comparably high repertoire diversity, while memory CD8+ T cells had much lower repertoire diversity. Freshly isolated PBMCs were used for most assays because CXCR3 expression went down partially after cryopreservation. Surface CD5, linked to self-reactivity in mice, was comparable between naive subsets; TCR interaction strength was therefore also inferred from TRB CDR3 physicochemical properties.

The specimen was naive CXCR3- CD8+ T cells from blood. The cell subset or site label, as the study defines it: CD45RO-CCR7+CD27+CD95- naive CD8+ T cells lacking CXCR3 (TNR3-). The chain was built from TRBV4-2 and TRBJ2-7. The sequence derives from a human donor in good health. Some clones in this sample may be carry-over from other donors' samples. The CDR3: CASSQGPAPYEQYF.